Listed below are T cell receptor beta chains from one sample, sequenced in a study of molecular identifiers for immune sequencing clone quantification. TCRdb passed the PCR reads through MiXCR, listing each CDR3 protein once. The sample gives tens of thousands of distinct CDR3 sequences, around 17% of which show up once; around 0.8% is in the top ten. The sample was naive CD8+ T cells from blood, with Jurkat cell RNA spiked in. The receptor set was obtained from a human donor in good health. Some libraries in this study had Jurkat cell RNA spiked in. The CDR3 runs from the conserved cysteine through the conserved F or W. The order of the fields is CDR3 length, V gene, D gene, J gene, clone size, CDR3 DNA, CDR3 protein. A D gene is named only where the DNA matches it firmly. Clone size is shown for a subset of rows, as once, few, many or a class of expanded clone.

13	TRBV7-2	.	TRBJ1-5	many	TGTGCCACCTCAGCTTGGCCCAGTCAGCCCCAGCATTTT	CATSAWPSQPQHF
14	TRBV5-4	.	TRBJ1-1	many	TGTGCCAGCAGCTTGGGACTGGCAGCCCCTGAAGCTTTCTTT	CASSLGLAAPEAFF
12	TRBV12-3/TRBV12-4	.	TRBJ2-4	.	TGTGCCAGCAGTTTAGGCGAAAACATTCAGTACTTC	CASSLGENIQYF
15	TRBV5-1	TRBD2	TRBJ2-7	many	TGCGCCAGCAGCCCGTCCCAGGCGGGGGGCAACGAGCAGTACTTC	CASSPSQAGGNEQYF
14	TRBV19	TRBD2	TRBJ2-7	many	TGTGCCAGTAGTATGACTAGCGGGAGCTATGAGCAGTACTTC	CASSMTSGSYEQYF
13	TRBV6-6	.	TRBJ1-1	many	TGTGCCAGCACCCTACAGGCCTACACTGAAGCTTTCTTT	CASTLQAYTEAFF
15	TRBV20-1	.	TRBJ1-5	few	TGCAGTGCTAGAGCGGACACCGACCTCAATCAGCCCCAGCATTTT	CSARADTDLNQPQHF
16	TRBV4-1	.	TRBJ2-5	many	TGCGCCAGCAGCCAAGAAATTAGGCCTTCTGGGGAGACCCAGTACTTC	CASSQEIRPSGETQYF
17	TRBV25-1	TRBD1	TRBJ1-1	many	TGTGCCAGCAGCGATGTGGACAGGGGGCCTATGAACACTGAAGCTTTCTTT	CASSDVDRGPMNTEAFF
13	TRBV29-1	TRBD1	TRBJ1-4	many	TGCAGCGTTCGGACAGGGGAGTTTGAAAAACTGTTTTTT	CSVRTGEFEKLFF
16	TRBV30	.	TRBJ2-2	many	TGTGCCTGGAGTTCCTTTGACCCCCCGAACACCGGGGAGCTGTTTTTT	CAWSSFDPPNTGELFF
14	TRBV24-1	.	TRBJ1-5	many	TGTGCCACCAGCAGGACGGATAGCAATCAGCCCCAGCATTTT	CATSRTDSNQPQHF
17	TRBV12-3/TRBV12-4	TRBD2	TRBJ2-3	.	TGTGCCAGCAGCTTATCCTCGCGGGGGGCCTCTACAGATACGCAGTATTTT	CASSLSSRGASTDTQYF
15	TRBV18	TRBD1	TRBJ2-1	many	TGTGCCAGCTCACTCCCGGGACAGGGGTCCAATGAGCAGTTCTTC	CASSLPGQGSNEQFF
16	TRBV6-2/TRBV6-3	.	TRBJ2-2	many	TGTGCCAGCAGCCTCGCTAGCGTCGCGAACACCGGGGAGCTGTTTTTT	CASSLASVANTGELFF
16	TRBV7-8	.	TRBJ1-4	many	TGTGCCAGCAGCAACCAAGACAGGACCGTGGGGGAAAAACTGTTTTTT	CASSNQDRTVGEKLFF
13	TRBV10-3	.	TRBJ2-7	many	TGTGCCATCAGTGACGACCTAGGGTACGAGCAGTACTTC	CAISDDLGYEQYF
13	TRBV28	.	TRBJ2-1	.	TGTGCCAGCAACCTATGGACGGACAGTGAGCAGTTCTTC	CASNLWTDSEQFF
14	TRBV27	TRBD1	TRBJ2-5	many	TGTGCCAGCAGTCCCAGGGGGTCCCAAGAGACCCAGTACTTC	CASSPRGSQETQYF
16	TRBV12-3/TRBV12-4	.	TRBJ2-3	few	TGTGCCAGCAGTGCCCCCGGTGAAATGAGCATAGATACGCAGTATTTT	CASSAPGEMSIDTQYF
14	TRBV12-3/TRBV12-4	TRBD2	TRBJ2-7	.	TGTGCCAGCAGCCCCGGGACTAGCACCTACGAGCAGTACTTC	CASSPGTSTYEQYF
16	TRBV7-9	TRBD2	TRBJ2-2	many	TGTGCCAGCAGGCCTACGTTGCGGGGGGACACCGGGGAGCTGTTTTTT	CASRPTLRGDTGELFF
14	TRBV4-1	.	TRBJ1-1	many	TGCGCCAGCAGCCGACAGAGTTTGAACACTGAAGCTTTCTTT	CASSRQSLNTEAFF
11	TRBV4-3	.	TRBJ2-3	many	TGCGCCAGCAGCCAGGCCGATACGCAGTATTTT	CASSQADTQYF
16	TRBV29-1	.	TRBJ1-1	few	TGCAGCGTTGAAGATCTGGGGGGGAATACCGTTCCTGAAGCTTTCTTT	CSVEDLGGNTVPEAFF
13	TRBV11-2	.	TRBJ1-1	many	TGTGCCAGCAGCTTAGCGCTGGGATCCGAAGCTTTCTTT	CASSLALGSEAFF
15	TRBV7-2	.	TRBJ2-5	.	TGTGCCAGCAGCTTGACCACGGCGGACCAAGAGACCCAGTACTTC	CASSLTTADQETQYF